The TCR beta chain described here comes from a study of monozygotic twins with inflammatory bowel disease. For each CDR3 protein, TCRdb gives one entry from its re-call of the 5' RACE reads, without DNA. The sample has 350,000 to 500,000 distinct CDR3 sequences. Sequencing was done on a sample of blood. The sequence was obtained from a human donor with ulcerative colitis or Crohn's disease, or a healthy co-twin of an affected twin (not recorded which).

CDR3 in amino acids: CSVEVGAGTEAFF. The chain couples TRBV29-1 to TRBJ1-1; absent DNA, TCRdb's TRBD1 call cannot be checked. The CDR3 is made up of 13 amino acids. Germline values: CDR1 SQVTM, CDR2 ANQGSEA.